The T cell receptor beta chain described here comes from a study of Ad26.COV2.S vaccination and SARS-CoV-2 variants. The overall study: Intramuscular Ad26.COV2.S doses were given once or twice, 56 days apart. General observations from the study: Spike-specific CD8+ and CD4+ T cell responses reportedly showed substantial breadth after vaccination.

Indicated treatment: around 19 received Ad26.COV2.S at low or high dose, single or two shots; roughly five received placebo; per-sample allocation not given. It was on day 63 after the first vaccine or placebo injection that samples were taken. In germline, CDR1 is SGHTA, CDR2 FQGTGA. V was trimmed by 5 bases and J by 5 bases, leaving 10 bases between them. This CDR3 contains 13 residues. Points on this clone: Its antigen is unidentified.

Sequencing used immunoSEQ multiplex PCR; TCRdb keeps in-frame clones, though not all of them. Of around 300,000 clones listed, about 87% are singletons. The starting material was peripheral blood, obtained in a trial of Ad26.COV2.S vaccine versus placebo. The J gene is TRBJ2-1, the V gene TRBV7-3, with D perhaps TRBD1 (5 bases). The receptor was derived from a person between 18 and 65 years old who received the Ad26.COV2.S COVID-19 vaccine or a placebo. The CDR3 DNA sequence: TGTGCCAGCAGCCGAGACAGAGACAATGAGCAGTTCTTC. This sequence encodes CASSRDRDNEQFF.